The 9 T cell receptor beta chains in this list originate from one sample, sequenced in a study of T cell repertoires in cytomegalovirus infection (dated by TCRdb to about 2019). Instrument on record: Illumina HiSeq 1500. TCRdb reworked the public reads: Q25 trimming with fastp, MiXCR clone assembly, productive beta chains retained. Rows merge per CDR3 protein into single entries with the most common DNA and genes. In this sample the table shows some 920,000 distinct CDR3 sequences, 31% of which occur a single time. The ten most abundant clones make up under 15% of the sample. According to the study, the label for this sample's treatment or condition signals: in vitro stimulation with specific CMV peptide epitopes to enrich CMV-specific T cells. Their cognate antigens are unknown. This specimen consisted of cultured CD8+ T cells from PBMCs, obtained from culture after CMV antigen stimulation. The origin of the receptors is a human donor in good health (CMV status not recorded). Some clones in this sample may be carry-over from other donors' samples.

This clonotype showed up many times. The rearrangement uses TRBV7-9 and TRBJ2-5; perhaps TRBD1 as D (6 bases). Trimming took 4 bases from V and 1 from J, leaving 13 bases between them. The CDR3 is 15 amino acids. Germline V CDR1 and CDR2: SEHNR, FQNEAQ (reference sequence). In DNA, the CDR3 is TGTGCCAGCAGCTCCTCGACAGGTCTCCAAGAGACCCAGTACTTC. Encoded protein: CASSSSTGLQETQYF. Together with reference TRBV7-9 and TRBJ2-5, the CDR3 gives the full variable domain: DTGVSQNPRHKITKRGQNVTFRCDPISEHNRLYWYRQTLGQGPEFLTYFQNEAQLEKSRLLSDRFSAERPKGSFSTLEIQRTEQGDSAMYLCASSSSTGLQETQYFGPGTRLLVL.

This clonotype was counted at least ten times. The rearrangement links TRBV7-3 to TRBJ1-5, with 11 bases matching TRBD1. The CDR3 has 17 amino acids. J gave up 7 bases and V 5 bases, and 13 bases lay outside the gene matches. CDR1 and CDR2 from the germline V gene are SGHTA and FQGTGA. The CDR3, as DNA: TGTGCCAGCAGCCCACCGGGACAGGGGGTGTCAGAACAGCCCCAGCATTTT. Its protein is CASSPPGQGVSEQPQHF.

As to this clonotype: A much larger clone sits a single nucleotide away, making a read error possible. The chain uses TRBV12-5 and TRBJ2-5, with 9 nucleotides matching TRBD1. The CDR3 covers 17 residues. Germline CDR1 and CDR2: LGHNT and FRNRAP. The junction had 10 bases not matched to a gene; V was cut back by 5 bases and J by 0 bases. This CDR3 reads CASGHRTGVGNQETQYF. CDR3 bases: TGTGCTAGTGGTCACAGGACAGGGGTAGGGAACCAAGAGACCCAGTACTTC.

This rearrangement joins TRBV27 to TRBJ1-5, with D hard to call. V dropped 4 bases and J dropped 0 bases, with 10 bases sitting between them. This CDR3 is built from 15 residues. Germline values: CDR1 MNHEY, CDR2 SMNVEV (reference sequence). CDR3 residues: CASSSEMNSNQPQHF. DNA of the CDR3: TGTGCCAGCAGTTCCGAGATGAATAGCAATCAGCCCCAGCATTTT.

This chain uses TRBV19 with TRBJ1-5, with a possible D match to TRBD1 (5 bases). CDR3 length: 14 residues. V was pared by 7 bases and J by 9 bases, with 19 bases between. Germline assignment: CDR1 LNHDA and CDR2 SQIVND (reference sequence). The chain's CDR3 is CASTSGPRAGPQHF. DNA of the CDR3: TGTGCCAGTACCTCGGGACCCCGGGCGGGGCCCCAGCATTTT.

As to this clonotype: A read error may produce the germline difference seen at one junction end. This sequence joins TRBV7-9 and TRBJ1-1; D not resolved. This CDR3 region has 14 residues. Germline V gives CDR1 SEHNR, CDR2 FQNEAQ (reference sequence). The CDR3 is CASSPTFLNTKAFF. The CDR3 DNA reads TGTGCCAGCAGCCCTACGTTTTTGAACACTAAAGCTTTCTTT.

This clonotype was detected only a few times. CDR3 sequence (DNA): TGTGCCAGCAGCCCCGGGAACAGGTTAAATCAGCCCCAGCATTTT. As protein: CASSPGNRLNQPQHF. The genes are TRBV27 and TRBJ1-5; possible D gene TRBD1, 5 bases. Per the germline V gene, CDR1 is MNHEY and CDR2 is SMNVEV (reference sequence). The CDR3 extends over 15 amino acids. The V end lost 6 bases, the J end lost 4 bases, and 16 bases lay between the germline ends.

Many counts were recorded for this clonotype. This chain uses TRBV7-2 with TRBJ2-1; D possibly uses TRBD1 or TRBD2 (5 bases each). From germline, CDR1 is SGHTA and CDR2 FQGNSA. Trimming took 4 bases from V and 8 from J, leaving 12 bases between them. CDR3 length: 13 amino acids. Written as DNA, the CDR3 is TGTGCCAGCAGCTCGGCCGGGGCAGATGAGCAGTTCTTC. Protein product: CASSSAGADEQFF. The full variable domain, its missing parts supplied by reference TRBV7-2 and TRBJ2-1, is GAGVSQSPSNKVTEKGKDVELRCDPISGHTALYWYRQSLGQGLEFLIYFQGNSAPDKSGLPSDRFSAERTGGSVSTLTIQRTQQEDSAVYLCASSSAGADEQFFGPGTRLTVL.

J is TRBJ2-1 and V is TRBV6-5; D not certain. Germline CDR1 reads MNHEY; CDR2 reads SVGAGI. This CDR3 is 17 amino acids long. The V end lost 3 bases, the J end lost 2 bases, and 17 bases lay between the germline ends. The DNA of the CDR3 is TGTGCCAGCAGTTATGGTTACGGGCCCCAAGCCTACAATGAGCAGTTCTTC. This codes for CASSYGYGPQAYNEQFF.